This T cell receptor (beta chain) was observed in a study of T-cell memory formation after mild COVID-19. TCRdb itself ran the 5' RACE reads through MiXCR, one entry per CDR3 protein. The sample carries hundreds of thousands of distinct CDR3 sequences, about a sixth recorded once. This clonotype showed up just a few times. Antigen unknown. Study-wide findings and caveats: The second-wave clones peaking on day 37 were not confirmed as SARS-CoV-2-specific.

Sequencing was done on a sample of PBMCs or a T cell subset sorted from them (not recorded which). The source of this sequence is a man aged 18 to 30 who had mild COVID-19 (a few samples of this study predate the infection). Cell type and time point are not known.

CDR3: CASRPGGAPGANVLTF. The CDR3 nucleotides read TGTGCCAGCAGACCGGGTGGGGCGCCTGGGGCCAACGTCCTGACTTTC. The V call is TRBV6-5, the J call TRBJ2-6; D is possibly TRBD1 (5 bases). With 6 bases removed from V and 2 bases from J, the gap between germline ends came to 14 bases. There are 16 residues in the CDR3. Germline V CDR1 and CDR2: MNHEY, SVGAGI.